The next 18 T cell receptor beta chains were all read from a single sample in a study of cytomegalovirus exposure and HLA in healthy donors. 60 Vbeta and 13 Jbeta primers were used in PCR. Some clones are missing from TCRdb's copy, which holds only in-frame ones; the method was immunoSEQ multiplex PCR. The sample records roughly 130,000 clones, under 85% being singletons. The source material was PBMCs. The receptors were sampled from a boy between 10 and 17 years old in good health and CMV-seronegative.

The CDR3 sequence: CASSSLSGQQPQHF. The CDR3 DNA sequence: TGTGCCAGCAGCTCGCTTAGCGGGCAGCAGCCCCAGCATTTT. The V and J genes are TRBV7-2 and TRBJ1-5; D remains unclear. The CDR3 runs to 14 residues. Per germline, CDR1 SGHTA and CDR2 FQGNSA. The V end lost 4 bases, the J end lost 7 bases, and 14 bases lay between the germline ends.

This CDR3 reads CASSGQGMNTEAFF. CDR3 bases: TGCGCCAGCAGCGGACAGGGTATGAACACTGAAGCTTTCTTT. The chain joins TRBV5-1 to TRBJ1-1; 8 nucleotides agree with TRBD1. This CDR3 is built from 14 residues. The V gene end was trimmed by 4 bases and the J gene end by 0 bases; junction bases not matched to a gene: 2. From germline, CDR1 is SGHRS and CDR2 YFSETQ.

A single count supports this clone. V and J are TRBV6-1 and TRBJ1-3, with D unresolved. The CDR3 totals 16 residues. V gave up 1 base and J gave up 0 bases, with 10 bases separating them. Germline V gene sequence: CDR1 MNHNS, CDR2 SASEGT. Written as DNA, the CDR3 is TGTGCCAGCAGTGAAGGTCAGGTGAACTCTGGAAACACCATATATTTT. As protein: CASSEGQVNSGNTIYF.

This chain uses TRBV19 with TRBJ2-3; TRBD2 matches 13 bases. The germline V gene has CDR1 LNHDA and CDR2 SQIVND (reference sequence). The CDR3 is 15 residues long. After removal of 8 bases from V and 2 bases from J, the junction contained 4 bases not matched to a gene. The CDR3 sequence is CASLGLAGDTDTQYF. For the CDR3, the DNA is TGTGCCAGTTTAGGACTAGCGGGGGACACAGATACGCAGTATTTT.

The J gene is TRBJ1-2, the V gene TRBV5-6, with 10 nucleotides matching TRBD1. V lost 4 bases to trimming and J lost 3 bases; unmatched junction nucleotides: 6. Germline loops: CDR1 SGHDT, CDR2 YYEEEE. This CDR3 comprises 15 residues. In DNA form, the CDR3 reads TGTGCCAGCAGCCCCAGACAGGGGGCAGACTATGGCTACACCTTC. Amino acid sequence: CASSPRQGADYGYTF. Full variable domain (rest looked up from reference TRBV5-6 and TRBJ1-2): DAGVTQSPTHLIKTRGQQVTLRCSPKSGHDTVSWYQQALGQGPQFIFQYYEEEERQRGNFPDRFSGHQFPNYSSELNVNALLLGDSALYLCASSPRQGADYGYTFGSGTRLTVV.

The chain recombines TRBV14 with TRBJ1-6; TRBD1 aligns across 7 bases. The V gene end was trimmed by 1 base and the J gene end by 10 bases; junction bases not matched to a gene: 4. Germline CDR1 SGHDN, CDR2 FVKESK. This CDR3 has 14 residues. The CDR3 nucleotides read TGTGCCAGCAGCCAAGGTACAGGGGAATCACCCCTCCACTTT. It translates to CASSQGTGESPLHF.

The genes are TRBV13 and TRBJ1-5; D perhaps matches TRBD1 (5 bases). The CDR3 loop spans 16 amino acids. V lost 4 bases to trimming and J lost 6 bases, with 19 bases between them. From germline, CDR1 is PRHDT and CDR2 FYEKMQ (reference sequence). The CDR3 loop reads CASSSTREGGGQPQHF. The CDR3 DNA follows: TGTGCCAGCAGCTCGACTAGGGAAGGCGGGGGTCAGCCCCAGCATTTT. The whole variable domain, remainder taken from reference TRBV13 and TRBJ1-5, is AAGVIQSPRHLIKEKRETATLKCYPIPRHDTVYWYQQGPGQDPQFLISFYEKMQSDKGSIPDRFSAQQFSDYHSELNMSSLELGDSALYFCASSSTREGGGQPQHFGDGTRLSIL.

The chain employs TRBV6-5 and TRBJ1-5; 9 bases line up with TRBD1. Per the germline V gene, CDR1 is MNHEY and CDR2 is SVGAGI. J lost 7 bases, V lost 4 bases, and 5 bases had no gene match. The length of the CDR3 is 14 residues. The CDR3 nucleotides are TGTGCCAGCAGTTCGGACAGGGGAATCCAGCCCCAGCATTTT. Its protein is CASSSDRGIQPQHF.

The chain employs TRBV7-3 and TRBJ1-1, with D maybe TRBD1 (6 bases). Looked up from germline, CDR1 is SGHTA and CDR2 is FQGTGA. V was trimmed by 5 bases and J by 0 bases, leaving 13 bases between them. This CDR3 is 15 amino acids long. The CDR3 protein is CASSGYREMNTEAFF. CDR3 in DNA: TGTGCCAGCAGCGGGTACAGGGAAATGAACACTGAAGCTTTCTTT.

The V gene is TRBV6-1, the J gene TRBJ1-5; 9 bases align to TRBD1. The V segment lost 4 bases and the J segment 4 bases; nucleotides outside the gene matches: 2. This CDR3 is 14 amino acids long. Germline V gene lookup returns CDR1 MNHNS and CDR2 SASEGT. CDR3 in DNA: TGTGCCAGCAGTGGACAGGGGGGAAATCAGCCCCAGCATTTT. Its translation is CASSGQGGNQPQHF.

Worth noting for this clone: One end of the junction does not line up with germline, which may come from a read error. V gene TRBV27 combines with J gene TRBJ1-2; D may be TRBD1 (5 bases). The germline CDR1 and CDR2 sequences are MNHEY and SMNVEV (reference sequence). CDR3 size: 13 residues. The CDR3, as DNA: TGTGCCAGCAGTTTCGGCGGACAAGGCGGCTACCCCTTC. As protein: CASSFGGQGGYPF.

The chain has TRBV5-6 and TRBJ1-1, with 7 bases aligning to TRBD1. V lost 2 bases to trimming and J lost 7 bases; unmatched junction nucleotides: 8. The length of the CDR3 is 14 residues. Germline V CDR1 and CDR2: SGHDT, YYEEEE. The CDR3 sequence: CASSLRDSKLEAFF. The CDR3 DNA follows: TGTGCCAGCAGCTTACGGGACAGCAAGCTTGAAGCTTTCTTT.

The genes are TRBV7-2 and TRBJ2-7; TRBD2 matches at 11 bases. After removal of 2 bases from V and 4 bases from J, the junction contained 4 bases not matched to a gene. The germline V gene encodes CDR1 SGHTA and CDR2 FQGNSA. This CDR3 region has 15 residues. The CDR3 region has the DNA TGTGCCAGCAGCTTATCGCCTAGCGGGAGGTACGAGCAGTACTTC. Its protein product is CASSLSPSGRYEQYF. Looking up the rest from reference TRBV7-2 and TRBJ2-7 gives the full variable domain: GAGVSQSPSNKVTEKGKDVELRCDPISGHTALYWYRQSLGQGLEFLIYFQGNSAPDKSGLPSDRFSAERTGGSVSTLTIQRTQQEDSAVYLCASSLSPSGRYEQYFGPGTRLTVT.

V usage is TRBV19 and J usage is TRBJ1-5; D is possibly TRBD1 (5 bases). Germline CDR1 and CDR2: LNHDA and SQIVND (reference sequence). This CDR3 region has 16 residues. Trimming stripped 5 bases from V and 2 bases from J, with 16 bases between. The CDR3, as DNA: TGTGCCAGTAGTTTTAGCCTAGGGGTGGGCAATCAGCCCCAGCATTTT. Translated: CASSFSLGVGNQPQHF.

The V and J genes are TRBV7-2 and TRBJ2-3; D may be TRBD2 (5 bases). V was clipped by 8 bases and J by 2 bases, with 23 bases between them. Germline V gives CDR1 SGHTA, CDR2 FQGNSA. This CDR3 is 17 amino acids long. Here the CDR3 reads CASGRPGGGPFTDTQYF. CDR3 nucleotides: TGTGCCAGCGGCAGGCCCGGCGGAGGCCCTTTCACAGATACGCAGTATTTT.

This chain links TRBV10-3 with TRBJ2-3; TRBD2 is a possible D gene (5 bases). Germline V CDR1 and CDR2: ENHRY, SYGVKD. The CDR3 consists of 15 residues. Trimming pared 2 bases from V and 0 bases from J, leaving 9 bases between. CDR3 sequence reads: CAISEDWESTDTQYF. The CDR3 nucleotides read TGTGCCATCAGTGAGGATTGGGAGAGCACAGATACGCAGTATTTT.

This clone was recorded only once. The junction shows a germline mismatch at one end, possibly a read error. V is TRBV5-1 and J is TRBJ2-2; the D gene is possibly TRBD2 (6 bases). The germline CDR1 and CDR2 sequences are SGHRS and YFSETQ. The CDR3 is made up of 14 amino acids. DNA for the CDR3: TGCGCCAGCAGCTTGGGAGGGACTCCGGGGGAGCTGTCTTTT. Its translation: CASSLGGTPGELSF.

The chain recombines TRBV7-9 with TRBJ2-5; 7 bases are shared with TRBD1. TRBJ2-7 explains the end of the DNA better; the J call may be wrong. Germline CDR1 SEHNR, CDR2 FQNEAQ (reference sequence). There are 14 residues in the CDR3. CDR3 sequence reads: CASSPMGQPYEQYF. The CDR3 nucleotides read TGTGCCAGCAGCCCAATGGGACAGCCCTACGAGCAGTACTTC.